The 5 T cell receptor beta chains in this list originate from one sample, sequenced in a study of T cell responses to AZD1222 COVID-19 vaccine. Generated by immunoSEQ multiplex PCR, the TCRdb table keeps only in-frame clones and is missing some. The sample yields around 140,000 clones, 85% to 90% seen once. Sequences were derived from peripheral blood, sampled on day 0 of AZD1222 vaccination. These receptors were collected from an adult in good health.

This clone is a singleton in its sample. The chain has TRBV5-1 and TRBJ1-2; D unclear. This CDR3 has 14 residues. The V and J ends lost 1 base and 2 bases respectively, with 9 bases between them. Germline V gene data show CDR1 as SGHRS and CDR2 as YFSETQ. CDR3 nucleotides: TGCGCCAGCAGCTTGAGGAGCGAAAACTATGGCTACACCTTC. Translated: CASSLRSENYGYTF.

This chain uses TRBV5-4 with TRBJ2-2, with 10 positions matching TRBD1. V dropped 0 bases and J dropped 4; count of bases not matched to a gene: 6. The CDR3 covers 17 residues. CDR1 and CDR2 from the germline V gene are SGHNT and YYREEE (reference sequence). CDR3 loop: CASSLAGTGALTGELFF. DNA for the CDR3: TGTGCCAGCAGCTTGGCCGGGACAGGGGCCCTCACCGGGGAGCTGTTTTTT.

The V call is TRBV7-2, the J call TRBJ1-5; maybe TRBD1 (5 bases). Per germline, CDR1 SGHTA and CDR2 FQGNSA. Trimming cost V 5 bases and J 7 bases, with 18 bases left between them. The CDR3 sequence is 15 residues long. The CDR3 DNA reads TGTGCCAGCAGCCTAGGGGTAGGGGTCGACCAGCCCCAGCATTTT. Translated: CASSLGVGVDQPQHF. The whole variable domain, remainder taken from reference TRBV7-2 and TRBJ1-5, is GAGVSQSPSNKVTEKGKDVELRCDPISGHTALYWYRQSLGQGLEFLIYFQGNSAPDKSGLPSDRFSAERTGGSVSTLTIQRTQQEDSAVYLCASSLGVGVDQPQHFGDGTRLSIL.

This rearrangement joins TRBV9 to TRBJ1-2; D might be TRBD1 (5 bases). Trimming cost V 4 bases and J 7 bases, with 11 bases left between them. The CDR3 has 12 residues. Looked up from germline, CDR1 is SGDLS and CDR2 is YYNGEE. The chain's CDR3 is CASSRGVAGYTF. For the CDR3, the DNA is TGTGCCAGCAGCAGGGGAGTGGCTGGCTACACCTTC.

This clone was seen once. The gene calls are TRBV7-9 and TRBJ2-1; D is unresolved. V was trimmed by 2 bases and J by 8 bases, leaving 4 bases between them. The CDR3 consists of 11 residues. CDR1 and CDR2 (germline): SEHNR, FQNEAQ (reference sequence). The CDR3 DNA reads as TGTGCCAGCAGCTTATTATATGAGCAGTTCTTC. Protein: CASSLLYEQFF. Full variable domain (remainder filled in from reference TRBV7-9 and TRBJ2-1): DTGVSQNPRHKITKRGQNVTFRCDPISEHNRLYWYRQTLGQGPEFLTYFQNEAQLEKSRLLSDRFSAERPKGSFSTLEIQRTEQGDSAMYLCASSLLYEQFFGPGTRLTVL.